Reported below is one TCR beta chain. This record belongs to a study of OX40 agonist ivuxolimab in advanced cancers. Clones were read by immunoSEQ multiplex PCR, and TCRdb kept only the in-frame ones, dropping some. The repertoire consists of tens of thousands of clones, with about 88% occurring once and the leading ten covering less than 3.5%. This CDR3 is built from 14 residues. V was pared by 2 bases and J by 10 bases, with 12 bases between. Germline V gene data show CDR1 as MDHEN and CDR2 as SYDVKM. This chain uses TRBV28 with TRBJ1-6; possible D gene TRBD1, 6 bases. Sequenced material: CD4+ or CD8+ T cells sorted from blood, taken in a trial of the OX40 agonist ivuxolimab. This receptor was taken from an adult with an advanced solid tumor such as melanoma, head and neck, liver or kidney cancer. The CDR3 sequence: CASSLQGLESPLHF. The CDR3 nucleotides are TGTGCCAGCAGTTTACAGGGGTTGGAGTCACCCCTCCACTTT.